These 11 T cell receptor beta chains came from one sample sequenced in a study of cytomegalovirus exposure and HLA in healthy donors. TCRdb's table, derived via immunoSEQ multiplex PCR, lists solely in-frame clones and lacks some. The sample carries approximately 280,000 clones, roughly 90% recorded once. The sequenced sample consisted of PBMCs. Receptors were obtained from a woman between 18 and 29 years old in good health and CMV-seronegative.

V usage is TRBV5-4 and J usage is TRBJ1-2; TRBD1 agrees at 7 bases. Germline V lookup: CDR1 SGHNT, CDR2 YYREEE (reference sequence). The CDR3 contains 14 residues. J gave up 2 bases and V 3 bases, and 4 bases lay outside the gene matches. CDR3: CASSSPTGNYGYTF. The CDR3 DNA reads TGTGCCAGCAGCTCTCCGACAGGGAACTATGGCTACACCTTC.

The chain uses TRBV4-3 and TRBJ2-1, with 9 nucleotides matching TRBD2. The CDR3 is 15 residues long. Germline CDR1 reads LGHNA; CDR2 reads YSLEER. J was trimmed by 9 bases and V by 1 base; bases with no gene match: 7. The CDR3: CASSQVLAGRGEQFF. The CDR3 DNA reads as TGCGCCAGCAGCCAAGTTCTAGCGGGGCGGGGTGAGCAGTTCTTC.

The chain is built from TRBV15 and TRBJ1-2; a weak D match, TRBD1 (5 bases). CDR1 is LNHNV and CDR2 is YYDKDF in the germline V gene (reference sequence). The V and J ends lost 1 base and 4 bases respectively, with 16 bases between them. CDR3 length equals 16 residues. CDR3 nucleotide sequence: TGTGCCACCAGCAGAGGTGACAGACCTACGGTCTATGGCTACACCTTC. Translating gives CATSRGDRPTVYGYTF.

The rearrangement links TRBV30 to TRBJ1-1, with unresolved D. V was clipped by 3 bases and J by 5 bases, with 10 bases between them. The V gene's germline CDR1 is GTSNPN and CDR2 SVGIG (reference sequence). CDR3 length: 12 residues. The CDR3 DNA sequence: TGTGCCTGGAGCAAGACCGGGACTGAAGCTTTCTTT. Amino acids: CAWSKTGTEAFF.

The V gene is TRBV28, the J gene TRBJ2-5; 10 nucleotides match TRBD1. CDR1 and CDR2 from the germline V gene are MDHEN and SYDVKM. V shed 5 bases, J shed 5 bases, and the junction held 5 bases outside the gene matches. CDR3 size: 14 residues. Written as DNA, the CDR3 is TGTGCCAGCAGTGGACAGGGGGGTATTGAGACCCAGTACTTC. Protein: CASSGQGGIETQYF.

This clone was seen a handful of times. The DNA of the CDR3 is TGCAGCGTACCTCGACAGTCATCCTCCTACAATGAGCAGTTCTTC. Amino acid sequence: CSVPRQSSSYNEQFF. The chain has TRBV29-1 and TRBJ2-1, with D maybe TRBD1 (5 bases). The CDR3 covers 15 residues. The V gene lost 6 bases and the J gene lost 0 bases, with 15 bases spanning the gap. Germline CDR1 SQVTM, CDR2 ANQGSEA.

The chain has TRBV19 and TRBJ1-5; TRBD1 is a possible D gene (5 bases). Germline CDR1 reads LNHDA; CDR2 reads SQIVND (reference sequence). V was cut by 3 bases and J by 6 bases, with 15 bases left in between. This CDR3 has 15 residues. The CDR3 coding sequence is TGTGCCAGTAGTATTCGGGGGGTTAGCGGTCAGCCCCAGCATTTT. This translates into CASSIRGVSGQPQHF. Together with reference TRBV19 and TRBJ1-5, the CDR3 gives the full variable domain: DGGITQSPKYLFRKEGQNVTLSCEQNLNHDAMYWYRQDPGQGLRLIYYSQIVNDFQKGDIAEGYSVSREKKESFPLTVTSAQKNPTAFYLCASSIRGVSGQPQHFGDGTRLSIL.

V is TRBV7-2 and J is TRBJ2-7; the match to TRBD2 covers 15 bases. The CDR3 extends over 17 amino acids. CDR1 is SGHTA and CDR2 is FQGNSA in the germline V gene. V shed 5 bases, J shed 2 bases, and the junction held 7 bases outside the gene matches. The CDR3 DNA reads TGTGCCAGCAGCCCACTTCGGACTAGCGGGAGGGCCTACGAGCAGTACTTC. It is translated as CASSPLRTSGRAYEQYF.

The chain joins TRBV11-2 to TRBJ2-6; 7 nucleotides align to TRBD2. The germline V gene has CDR1 SGHAT and CDR2 FQNNGV. This CDR3 comprises 16 residues. Germline trimming cut 5 bases from V and 2 bases from J; bases unmatched to any gene: 6. The CDR3 sequence: CASSPRGGAGANVLTF. CDR3 nucleotides: TGTGCCAGCAGCCCGCGGGGAGGGGCTGGGGCCAACGTCCTGACTTTC.

The chain has TRBV28 and TRBJ1-4; D is uncertain. V was cut by 5 bases and J by 4 bases, with 23 bases left in between. Germline V CDR1 and CDR2: MDHEN, SYDVKM. The CDR3 is 18 residues long. CDR3 sequence reads: CASSTPQLVEGGNEKLFF. In DNA form, the CDR3 reads TGTGCCAGCAGTACCCCTCAGTTGGTTGAGGGAGGTAATGAAAAACTGTTTTTT.

The CDR3 sequence: CAWSPFGATRASGANVLTF. The CDR3 region has the DNA TGTGCCTGGAGTCCCTTCGGGGCGACTAGGGCGTCTGGGGCCAACGTCCTGACTTTC. The chain combines TRBV30 with TRBJ2-6, with D possibly being TRBD2 (6 bases). The V gene's germline CDR1 is GTSNPN and CDR2 SVGIG (reference sequence). V was shortened by 2 bases and J by 1 base, with 21 bases between the two germline ends. The CDR3 consists of 19 residues.